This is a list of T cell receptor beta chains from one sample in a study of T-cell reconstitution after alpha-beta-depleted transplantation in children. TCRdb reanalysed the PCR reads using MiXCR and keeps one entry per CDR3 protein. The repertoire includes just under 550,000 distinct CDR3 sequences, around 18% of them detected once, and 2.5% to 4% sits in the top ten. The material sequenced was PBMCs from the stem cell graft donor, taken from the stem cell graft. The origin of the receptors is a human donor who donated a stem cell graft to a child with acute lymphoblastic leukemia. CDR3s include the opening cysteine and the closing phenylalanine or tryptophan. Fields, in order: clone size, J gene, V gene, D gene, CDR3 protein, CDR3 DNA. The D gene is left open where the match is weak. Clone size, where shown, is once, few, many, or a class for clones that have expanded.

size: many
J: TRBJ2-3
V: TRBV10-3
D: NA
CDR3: CAISPDADTQYF
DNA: TGTGCCATCAGCCCAGACGCAGATACGCAGTATTTT

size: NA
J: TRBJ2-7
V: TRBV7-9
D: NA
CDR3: CASSRVHAPEQYF
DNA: TGTGCCAGCAGTCGTGTCCACGCTCCCGAGCAGTACTTC

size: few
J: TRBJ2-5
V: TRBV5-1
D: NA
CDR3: CASSLGADGETQYF
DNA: TGCGCCAGCAGCTTGGGGGCAGACGGGGAGACCCAGTACTTC

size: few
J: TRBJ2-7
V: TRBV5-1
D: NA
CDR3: CATSTGSSYEQYF
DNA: TGCGCCACCTCGACAGGAAGCTCCTACGAGCAGTACTTC

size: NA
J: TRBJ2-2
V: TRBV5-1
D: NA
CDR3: CASSPGALNTGELFF
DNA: TGCGCCAGCAGCCCTGGTGCATTGAACACCGGGGAGCTGTTTTTT

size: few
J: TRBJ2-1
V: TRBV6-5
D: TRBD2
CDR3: CASRALAGPSSYNEQFF
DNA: TGTGCCAGCAGGGCATTAGCGGGGCCGAGCTCCTACAATGAGCAGTTCTTC

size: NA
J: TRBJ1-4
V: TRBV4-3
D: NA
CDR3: CASSQVQGYRETNEKLFF
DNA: TGCGCCAGCAGCCAAGTCCAGGGCTATAGAGAGACTAATGAAAAACTGTTTTTT

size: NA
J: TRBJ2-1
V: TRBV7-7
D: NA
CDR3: CASSFGPDPSYNEQFF
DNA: TGTGCCAGCAGCTTTGGGCCGGATCCCTCCTACAATGAGCAGTTCTTC

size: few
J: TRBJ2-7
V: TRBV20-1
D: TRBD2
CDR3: CSAMFRDYSSYEQYF
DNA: TGCAGTGCTATGTTCAGGGACTACTCCTCCTACGAGCAGTACTTC

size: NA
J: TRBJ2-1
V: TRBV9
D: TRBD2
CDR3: CASSVGSGSWNEQFF
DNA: TGTGCCAGCAGCGTAGGCAGCGGGAGTTGGAATGAGCAGTTCTTC

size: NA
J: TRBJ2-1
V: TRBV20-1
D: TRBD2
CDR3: CSARAGVGDNEQFF
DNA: TGCAGTGCTCGGGCGGGAGTGGGCGACAATGAGCAGTTCTTC

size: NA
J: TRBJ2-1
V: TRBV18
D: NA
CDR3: CASSSVQSSYNEQFF
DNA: TGTGCCAGCTCATCCGTCCAAAGCTCCTACAATGAGCAGTTCTTC

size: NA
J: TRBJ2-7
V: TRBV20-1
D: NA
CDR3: CSARGEDTYEQYF
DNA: TGCAGTGCTAGAGGGGAAGATACTTACGAGCAGTACTTC

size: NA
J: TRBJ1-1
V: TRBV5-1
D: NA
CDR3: CASSPKGVSTEAFF
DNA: TGCGCCAGCAGCCCCAAGGGGGTGAGCACTGAAGCTTTCTTT

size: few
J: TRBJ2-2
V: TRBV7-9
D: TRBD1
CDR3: CASSSGTGGAGELFF
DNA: TGTGCCAGCAGCTCCGGGACAGGGGGCGCCGGGGAGCTGTTTTTT

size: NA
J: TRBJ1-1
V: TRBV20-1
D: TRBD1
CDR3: CSARDLGTVMNTKAFF
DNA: TGCAGTGCTAGAGATCTGGGGACAGTCATGAACACTAAAGCTTTCTTT

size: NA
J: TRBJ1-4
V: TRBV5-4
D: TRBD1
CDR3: CASSLRGDRGRATNEKLFF
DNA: TGTGCCAGCAGCTTGAGAGGGGACAGGGGACGAGCAACTAATGAAAAACTGTTTTTT

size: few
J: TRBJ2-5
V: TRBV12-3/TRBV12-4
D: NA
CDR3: CASTIGGDFSETQYF
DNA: TGTGCCAGCACCATTGGCGGGGATTTCTCGGAGACCCAGTACTTC

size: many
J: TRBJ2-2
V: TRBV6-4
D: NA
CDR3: CASSDSGTGELFF
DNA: TGTGCCAGCAGTGACTCAGGCACCGGGGAGCTGTTTTTT

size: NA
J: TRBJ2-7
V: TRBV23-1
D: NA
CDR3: CASSQFCVLATEQYF
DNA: TGCGCCAGCAGTCAATTCTGTGTGCTAGCCACCGAGCAGTACTTC

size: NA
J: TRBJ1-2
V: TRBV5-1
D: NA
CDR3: CASSRGTSTSNYGYTF
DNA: TGCGCCAGCAGCCGAGGGACAAGCACCTCTAACTATGGCTACACCTTC

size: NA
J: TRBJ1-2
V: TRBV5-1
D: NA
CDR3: CASNAGTPNYGYTF
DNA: TGCGCCAGCAACGCAGGGACTCCTAACTATGGCTACACCTTC

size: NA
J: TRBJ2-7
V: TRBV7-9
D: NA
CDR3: CASSLIGQGAYEQYF
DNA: TGTGCCAGCAGCTTAATCGGTCAGGGAGCCTACGAGCAGTACTTC

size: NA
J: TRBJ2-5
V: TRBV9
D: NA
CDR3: CASSAETGIRETQYF
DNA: TGTGCCAGCAGCGCAGAAACAGGGATCCGGGAGACCCAGTACTTC

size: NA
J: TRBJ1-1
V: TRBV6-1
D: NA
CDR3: CASLTPFSDSFRTPQAFF
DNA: TGTGCCAGCCTTACCCCTTTCTCCGACTCCTTCAGGACGCCCCAAGCTTTCTTT

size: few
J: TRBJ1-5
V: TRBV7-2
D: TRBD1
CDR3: CASSLGVRGNQPQHF
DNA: TGTGCCAGCAGCTTAGGAGTCAGGGGGAATCAGCCCCAGCATTTT

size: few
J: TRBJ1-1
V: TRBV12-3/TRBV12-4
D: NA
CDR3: CASSLNLGNTEAFF
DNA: TGTGCCAGCAGTTTAAACCTCGGGAACACTGAAGCTTTCTTT

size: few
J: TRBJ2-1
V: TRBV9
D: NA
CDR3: CASSSGPQSNNEQFF
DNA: TGTGCCAGCAGCAGTGGACCTCAATCGAACAATGAGCAGTTCTTC

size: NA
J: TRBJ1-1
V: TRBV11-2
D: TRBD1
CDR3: CASRPIGTDSKNTEAFF
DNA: TGTGCCAGCAGACCTATCGGGACAGACTCTAAGAACACTGAAGCTTTCTTT

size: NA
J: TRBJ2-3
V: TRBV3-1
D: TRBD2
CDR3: CASSRDSRTSGSPDTQYF
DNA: TGTGCCAGCAGCCGTGACTCACGGACTAGCGGGAGTCCAGATACGCAGTATTTT

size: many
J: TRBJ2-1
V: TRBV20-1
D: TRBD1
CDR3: CSARQGDSYNEQFF
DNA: TGCAGTGCTAGACAGGGGGACTCCTACAATGAGCAGTTCTTC

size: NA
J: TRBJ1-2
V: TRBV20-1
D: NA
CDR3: CSARDVARNYGYTF
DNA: TGCAGTGCTAGAGATGTCGCACGTAACTATGGCTACACCTTC

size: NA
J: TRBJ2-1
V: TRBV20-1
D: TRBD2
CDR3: CSARDPPSGRTYNEQFF
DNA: TGCAGTGCTAGAGATCCGCCTAGCGGGAGGACTTACAATGAGCAGTTCTTC

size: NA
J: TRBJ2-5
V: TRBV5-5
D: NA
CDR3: CASSPGPPWGETQYF
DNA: TGTGCCAGCAGCCCCGGACCCCCATGGGGGGAGACCCAGTACTTC

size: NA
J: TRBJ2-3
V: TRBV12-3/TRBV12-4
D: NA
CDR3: CASGHAVLGVDTQYF
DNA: TGTGCCAGCGGTCACGCCGTTCTAGGGGTGGATACGCAGTATTTT

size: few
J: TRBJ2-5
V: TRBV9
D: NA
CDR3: CASSVGILGGETQYF
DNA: TGTGCCAGCAGCGTAGGCATTCTGGGTGGGGAGACCCAGTACTTC

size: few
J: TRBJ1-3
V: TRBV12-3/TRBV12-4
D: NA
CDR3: CASSRDRSSGNTIYF
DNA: TGTGCCAGCAGCCGAGACAGGTCCTCTGGAAACACCATATATTTT